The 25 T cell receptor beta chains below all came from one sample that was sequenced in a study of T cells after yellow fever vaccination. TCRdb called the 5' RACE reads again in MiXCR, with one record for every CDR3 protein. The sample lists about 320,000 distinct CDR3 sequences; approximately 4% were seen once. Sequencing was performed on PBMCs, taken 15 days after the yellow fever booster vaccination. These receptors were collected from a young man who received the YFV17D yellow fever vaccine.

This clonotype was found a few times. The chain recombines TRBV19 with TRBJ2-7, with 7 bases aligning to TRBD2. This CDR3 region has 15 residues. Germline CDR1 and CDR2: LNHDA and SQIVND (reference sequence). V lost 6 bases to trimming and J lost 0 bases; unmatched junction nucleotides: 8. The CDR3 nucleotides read TGTGCCAGTAGAACTAGCGCCGCATTCTCCTACGAGCAGTACTTC. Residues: CASRTSAAFSYEQYF.

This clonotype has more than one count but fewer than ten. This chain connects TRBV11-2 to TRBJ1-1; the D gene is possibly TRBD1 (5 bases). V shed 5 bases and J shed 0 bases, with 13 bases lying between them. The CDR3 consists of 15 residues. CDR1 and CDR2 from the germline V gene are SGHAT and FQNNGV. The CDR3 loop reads CASSPVGGVNTEAFF. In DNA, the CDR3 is TGTGCCAGCAGCCCTGTCGGGGGAGTGAACACTGAAGCTTTCTTT.

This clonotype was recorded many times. CDR3 nucleotides: TGCGCCAGCAGCTTGGGCAGGGGGGACACTGAAGCTTTCTTT. Protein: CASSLGRGDTEAFF. This chain links TRBV5-1 with TRBJ1-1; 7 nucleotides match TRBD1. The V segment lost 0 bases and the J segment 3 bases; nucleotides outside the gene matches: 2. Looked up from germline, CDR1 is SGHRS and CDR2 is YFSETQ. CDR3 length equals 14 residues.

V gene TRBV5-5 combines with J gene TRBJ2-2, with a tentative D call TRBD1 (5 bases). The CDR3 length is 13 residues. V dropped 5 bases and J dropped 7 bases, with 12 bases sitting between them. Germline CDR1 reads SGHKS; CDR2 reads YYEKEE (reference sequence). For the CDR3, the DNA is TGTGCCAGCAGTTTACAGGTTTTCGGGGAGCTGTTTTTT. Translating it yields CASSLQVFGELFF.

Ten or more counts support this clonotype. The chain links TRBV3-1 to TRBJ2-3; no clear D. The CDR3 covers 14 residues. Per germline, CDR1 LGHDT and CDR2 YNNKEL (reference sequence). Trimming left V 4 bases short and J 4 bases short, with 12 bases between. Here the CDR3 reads CASSPRVVSDTQYF. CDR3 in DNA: TGTGCCAGCAGCCCCCGGGTCGTCTCAGATACGCAGTATTTT.

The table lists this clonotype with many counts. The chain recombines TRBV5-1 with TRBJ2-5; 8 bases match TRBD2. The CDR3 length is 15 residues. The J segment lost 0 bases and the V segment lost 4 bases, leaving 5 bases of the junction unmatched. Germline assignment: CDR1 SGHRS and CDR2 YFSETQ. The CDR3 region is CASSPAGGYQETQYF. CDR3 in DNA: TGCGCCAGCAGCCCCGCGGGGGGTTACCAAGAGACCCAGTACTTC. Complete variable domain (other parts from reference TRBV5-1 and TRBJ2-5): KAGVTQTPRYLIKTRGQQVTLSCSPISGHRSVSWYQQTPGQGLQFLFEYFSETQRNKGNFPGRFSGRQFSNSRSEMNVSTLELGDSALYLCASSPAGGYQETQYFGPGTRLLVL.

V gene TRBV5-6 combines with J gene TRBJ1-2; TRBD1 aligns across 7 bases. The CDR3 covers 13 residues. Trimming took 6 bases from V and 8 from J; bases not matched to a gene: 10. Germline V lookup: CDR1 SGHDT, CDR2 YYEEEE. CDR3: CASIPTGDFGYTF. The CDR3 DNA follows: TGTGCCAGCATCCCAACAGGGGATTTCGGCTACACCTTC.

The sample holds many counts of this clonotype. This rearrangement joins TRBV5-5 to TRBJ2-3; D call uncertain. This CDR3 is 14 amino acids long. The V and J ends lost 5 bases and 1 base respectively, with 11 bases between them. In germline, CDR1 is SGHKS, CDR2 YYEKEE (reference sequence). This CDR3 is CASRDTTGTDTQYF. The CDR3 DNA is TGTGCCAGCAGGGATACCACAGGCACAGATACGCAGTATTTT.

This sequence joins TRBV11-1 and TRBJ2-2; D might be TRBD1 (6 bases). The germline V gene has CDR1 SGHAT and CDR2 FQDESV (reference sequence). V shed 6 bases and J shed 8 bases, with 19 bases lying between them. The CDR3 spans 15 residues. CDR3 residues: CASRSRGTLSGELFF. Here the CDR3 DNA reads TGTGCCAGCAGGTCAAGGGGGACCTTATCGGGGGAGCTGTTTTTT.

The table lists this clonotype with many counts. The CDR3 DNA reads TGTGCCAGCAGGAGCGGGGGGGCATCCGGGGAGCTGTTTTTT. Its translation is CASRSGGASGELFF. This chain links TRBV4-2 with TRBJ2-2; 10 nucleotides align to TRBD2. CDR3 size: 14 residues. V lost 6 bases and J lost 6; bases outside the gene matches: 4. In germline, CDR1 is LGHNA, CDR2 YNFKEQ.

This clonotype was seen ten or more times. CDR3 coding DNA: TGTGCCAGCAGCACCTTCGACAGACCCTACGAGCAGTACTTC. Encoded protein: CASSTFDRPYEQYF. This chain links TRBV7-2 with TRBJ2-7, with D maybe TRBD1 (5 bases). Trimming took off 5 bases at V and 2 bases at J, with 13 bases between the two ends. Looked up from germline, CDR1 is SGHTA and CDR2 is FQGNSA. The CDR3 consists of 14 residues. Full variable domain (rest looked up from reference TRBV7-2 and TRBJ2-7): GAGVSQSPSNKVTEKGKDVELRCDPISGHTALYWYRQSLGQGLEFLIYFQGNSAPDKSGLPSDRFSAERTGGSVSTLTIQRTQQEDSAVYLCASSTFDRPYEQYFGPGTRLTVT.

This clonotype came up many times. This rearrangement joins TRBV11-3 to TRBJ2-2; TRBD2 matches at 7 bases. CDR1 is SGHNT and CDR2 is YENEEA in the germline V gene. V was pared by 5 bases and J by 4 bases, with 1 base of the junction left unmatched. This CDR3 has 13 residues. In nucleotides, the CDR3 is TGTGCCAGCAGCCTAGCGGTCACCGGGGAGCTGTTTTTT. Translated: CASSLAVTGELFF.

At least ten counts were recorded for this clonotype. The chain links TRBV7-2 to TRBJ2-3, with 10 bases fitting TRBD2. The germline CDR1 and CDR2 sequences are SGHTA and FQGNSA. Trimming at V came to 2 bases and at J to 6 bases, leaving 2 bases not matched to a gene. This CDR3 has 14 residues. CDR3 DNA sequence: TGTGCCAGCAGCTTAAATAGCGGGGGGGATACGCAGTATTTT. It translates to CASSLNSGGDTQYF.

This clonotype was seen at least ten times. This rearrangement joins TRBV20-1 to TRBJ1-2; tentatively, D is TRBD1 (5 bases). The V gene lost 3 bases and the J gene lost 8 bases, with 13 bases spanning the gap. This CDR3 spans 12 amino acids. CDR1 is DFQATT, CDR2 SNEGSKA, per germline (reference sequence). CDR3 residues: CSASGGPGGYTF. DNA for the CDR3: TGCAGTGCTAGCGGGGGTCCGGGAGGCTACACCTTC.

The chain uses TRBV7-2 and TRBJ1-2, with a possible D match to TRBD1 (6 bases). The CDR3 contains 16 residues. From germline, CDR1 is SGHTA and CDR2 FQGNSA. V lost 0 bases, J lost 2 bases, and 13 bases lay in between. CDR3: CASSLAGGAGNYGYTF. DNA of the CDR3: TGTGCCAGCAGCTTAGCGGGGGGCGCGGGGAACTATGGCTACACCTTC.

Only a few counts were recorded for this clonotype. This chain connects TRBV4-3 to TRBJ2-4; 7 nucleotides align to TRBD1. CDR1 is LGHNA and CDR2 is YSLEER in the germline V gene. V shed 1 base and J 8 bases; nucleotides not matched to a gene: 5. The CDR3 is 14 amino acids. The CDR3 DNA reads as TGCGCCAGCAGCCAAGGGGACAGATGGGACATTCAGTACTTC. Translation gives CASSQGDRWDIQYF.

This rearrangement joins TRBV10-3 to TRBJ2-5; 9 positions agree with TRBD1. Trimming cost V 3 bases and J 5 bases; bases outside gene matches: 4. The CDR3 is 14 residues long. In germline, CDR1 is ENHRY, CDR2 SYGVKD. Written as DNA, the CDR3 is TGTGCCATCAGTGAACAGGGGGCAGTTGAGACCCAGTACTTC. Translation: CAISEQGAVETQYF.

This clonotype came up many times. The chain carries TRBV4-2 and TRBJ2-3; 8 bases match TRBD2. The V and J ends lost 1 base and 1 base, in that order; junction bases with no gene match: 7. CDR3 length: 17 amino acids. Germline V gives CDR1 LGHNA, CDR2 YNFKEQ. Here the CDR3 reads CASSQGNSGVGTDTQYF. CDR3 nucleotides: TGTGCCAGCAGCCAAGGCAATAGCGGGGTCGGCACAGATACGCAGTATTTT.

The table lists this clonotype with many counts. In DNA, the CDR3 is TGTGCCAGCAGCCAAGATGTATGGGGGGAAAATGGCTACACCTTC. It translates to CASSQDVWGENGYTF. This rearrangement joins TRBV14 to TRBJ1-2; D is possibly TRBD1 (5 bases). The V end lost 0 bases, the J end lost 6 bases, and 14 bases lay between the germline ends. CDR3 size: 15 residues. Germline V gene data show CDR1 as SGHDN and CDR2 as FVKESK.

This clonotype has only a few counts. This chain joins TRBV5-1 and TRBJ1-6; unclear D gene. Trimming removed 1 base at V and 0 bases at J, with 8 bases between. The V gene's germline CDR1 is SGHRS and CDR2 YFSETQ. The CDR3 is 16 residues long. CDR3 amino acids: CASSLPSSSYNSPLHF. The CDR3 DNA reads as TGCGCCAGCAGCTTGCCTAGCAGCTCCTATAATTCACCCCTCCACTTT.

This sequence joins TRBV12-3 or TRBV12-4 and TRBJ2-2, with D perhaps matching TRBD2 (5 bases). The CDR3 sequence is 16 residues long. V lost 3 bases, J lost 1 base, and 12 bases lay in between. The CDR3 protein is CASSFRRRLNTGELFF. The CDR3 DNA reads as TGTGCCAGCAGTTTCCGGCGGAGGCTGAACACCGGGGAGCTGTTTTTT.

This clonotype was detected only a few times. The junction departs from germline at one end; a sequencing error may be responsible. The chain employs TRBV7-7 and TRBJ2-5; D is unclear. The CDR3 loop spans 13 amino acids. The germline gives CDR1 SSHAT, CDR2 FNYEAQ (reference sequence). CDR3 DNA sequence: TGTGCTAGCAGCCCACACGGCCTGGAGACCCAGTACTTC. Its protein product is CASSPHGLETQYF.

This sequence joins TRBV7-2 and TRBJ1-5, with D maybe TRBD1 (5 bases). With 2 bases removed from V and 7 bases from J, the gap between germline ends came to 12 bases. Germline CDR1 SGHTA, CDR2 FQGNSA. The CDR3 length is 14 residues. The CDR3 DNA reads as TGTGCCAGCAGCTTATGGGGGTTCGACCAGCCCCAGCATTTT. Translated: CASSLWGFDQPQHF.

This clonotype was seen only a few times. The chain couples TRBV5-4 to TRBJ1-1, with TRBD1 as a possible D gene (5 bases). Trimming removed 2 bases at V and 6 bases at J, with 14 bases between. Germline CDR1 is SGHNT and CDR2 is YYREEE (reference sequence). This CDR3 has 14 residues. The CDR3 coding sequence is TGTGCCAGCAGCTTTGGTTGGGGACGCTCTGAAGCTTTCTTT. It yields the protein CASSFGWGRSEAFF. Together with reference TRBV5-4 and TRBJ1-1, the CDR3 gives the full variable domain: ETGVTQSPTHLIKTRGQQVTLRCSSQSGHNTVSWYQQALGQGPQFIFQYYREEENGRGNFPPRFSGLQFPNYSSELNVNALELDDSALYLCASSFGWGRSEAFFGQGTRLTVV.

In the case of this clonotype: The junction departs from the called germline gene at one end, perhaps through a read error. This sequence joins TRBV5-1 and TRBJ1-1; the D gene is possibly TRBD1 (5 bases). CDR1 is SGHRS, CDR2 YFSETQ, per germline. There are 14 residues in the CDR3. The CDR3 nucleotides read TGCGCCAGCTGCTTGGGGGGGTATTACACTGAAGCTTTCTTT. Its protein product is CASCLGGYYTEAFF.